The subject of this entry is one TCR beta chain. This specimen comes from a study of blood T cell repertoires in COVID-19. Germline V CDR1 and CDR2: LNHDA, SQIVND (reference sequence). The CDR3 loop spans 12 amino acids. The ends lost 6 bases at V and 10 bases at J; junction bases unmatched: 5. In the authors' workflow: Amplification of reference gene primers provided the estimated nucleated cell counts. Sequencing was performed with immunoSEQ multiplex PCR; in TCRdb, only in-frame clones are kept and a portion is missing. Clonal size and the V and J genes are those of that table, whereas D and trimming came from the DNA. The sample carries roughly 120,000 clones, approximately 84% recorded once.

Sample: peripheral blood. The gene calls are TRBV19 and TRBJ1-2; 10 bases are a match to TRBD1. The sequence derives from a man between 45 and 60 years old with acute or convalescent COVID-19. CDR3 DNA sequence: TGTGCCAGTAGGACCGGACAGGGGGACTACACCTTC. Its protein is CASRTGQGDYTF.